A selection of T cell receptor beta chains follows, all from one sample in a study of blood T cell repertoires in COVID-19. Measured with immunoSEQ multiplex PCR; TCRdb has only the in-frame clones, and not every one. Found here are around 110,000 clones, more than 70% of them singletons; the top ten hold 5.5% to 8%. The sequenced material came from peripheral blood. Receptor source: a man in his fifties with active or convalescent COVID-19. The CDR3 runs from the conserved cysteine through the conserved F or W. Each record gives: clone size, V gene, J gene, D gene, CDR3 DNA, CDR3 protein. A D gene is named only where the DNA matches it firmly. Not all rows give a size; the values are once, few, many and, for expanded clones, a class.

clone_size: once
v_call: TRBV15
j_call: TRBJ2-2
d_call: TRBD1
cdr3_nt: TGTGCCACGGGGAACAGGGGCCGAGCGAACACCGGGGAGCTGTTTTTT
cdr3_aa: CATGNRGRANTGELFF

clone_size: NA
v_call: TRBV28
j_call: TRBJ1-1
d_call: TRBD1
cdr3_nt: TGTGCCAGCAGTTGGGGGACAGTTGGAAGCACTGAAGCTTTCTTT
cdr3_aa: CASSWGTVGSTEAFF

clone_size: NA
v_call: TRBV6-5
j_call: TRBJ1-1
d_call: NA
cdr3_nt: TGTGCCAGCAGGGAGTTTTCCGGGGGGGGCACTGAAGCTTTCTTT
cdr3_aa: CASREFSGGGTEAFF

clone_size: NA
v_call: TRBV18
j_call: TRBJ1-1
d_call: NA
cdr3_nt: TGTGCCAGCTCACCGAGGAGGGAAAACTCGAACACTGAAGCTTTCTTT
cdr3_aa: CASSPRRENSNTEAFF

clone_size: NA
v_call: TRBV7-9
j_call: TRBJ2-7
d_call: TRBD1
cdr3_nt: TGTGCCAGCAGCCCCGGGACAGGGGTCCGTGACGAGCAGTACTTC
cdr3_aa: CASSPGTGVRDEQYF

clone_size: NA
v_call: TRBV13
j_call: TRBJ2-1
d_call: TRBD2
cdr3_nt: TGTGCCAGCAGCTTAGAGAGGGAGGGCATCAATGAGCAGTTCTTC
cdr3_aa: CASSLEREGINEQFF

clone_size: NA
v_call: TRBV18
j_call: TRBJ2-5
d_call: NA
cdr3_nt: TGTGCCAGCTCACCGCCGGGGGGCGGACAAGAGACCCAGTACTTC
cdr3_aa: CASSPPGGGQETQYF

clone_size: NA
v_call: TRBV30
j_call: TRBJ2-7
d_call: TRBD1
cdr3_nt: TGTGCCTGGAGTCGGGAAACCGGACAGGGACGATACGAGCAGTACTTC
cdr3_aa: CAWSRETGQGRYEQYF

clone_size: NA
v_call: TRBV9
j_call: TRBJ2-7
d_call: TRBD2
cdr3_nt: TGTGCCAGCAGCCTGACTAGCGGGACCTACGAGCAGTACTTC
cdr3_aa: CASSLTSGTYEQYF

clone_size: once
v_call: TRBV21-1
j_call: TRBJ2-3
d_call: NA
cdr3_nt: TGTGCCAGCAGCAAAGTGGAGGGCCTCACAGATACGCAGTATTTT
cdr3_aa: CASSKVEGLTDTQYF

clone_size: NA
v_call: TRBV6-6
j_call: TRBJ2-2
d_call: NA
cdr3_nt: TGTGCCAGCAGTTACTCCCGGGAGCACACCGGGGAGCTGTTTTTT
cdr3_aa: CASSYSREHTGELFF

clone_size: NA
v_call: TRBV28
j_call: TRBJ2-1
d_call: TRBD2
cdr3_nt: TGTGCCAGCGATGGACTAGCAGGGGAGCAGTTCTTC
cdr3_aa: CASDGLAGEQFF

clone_size: NA
v_call: TRBV10-2
j_call: TRBJ1-2
d_call: TRBD1
cdr3_nt: TGCGCCAGCAGTGGCACAGGGGGGACTAACTATGGCTACACCTTC
cdr3_aa: CASSGTGGTNYGYTF

clone_size: NA
v_call: TRBV6-5
j_call: TRBJ2-7
d_call: TRBD1
cdr3_nt: TGTGCCAGCAGCTTAACGGGACAGGGGACGAACGAGCAGTACTTC
cdr3_aa: CASSLTGQGTNEQYF

clone_size: NA
v_call: TRBV12-2
j_call: TRBJ2-2
d_call: NA
cdr3_nt: TGTGCAACCGATTCCGATACTGCGGGAGCCGGGGAGCTGTTTTTT
cdr3_aa: CATDSDTAGAGELFF

clone_size: NA
v_call: TRBV7-9
j_call: TRBJ2-7
d_call: NA
cdr3_nt: TGTGCCAGCAGTAAGGGACACCTCTACGAGCAGTACTTC
cdr3_aa: CASSKGHLYEQYF

clone_size: NA
v_call: TRBV3-1/TRBV3-2
j_call: TRBJ2-1
d_call: TRBD2
cdr3_nt: TGTGCCAGCAGCCAAGGACTAGCGGGAGATGAGCAGTTCTTC
cdr3_aa: CASSQGLAGDEQFF

clone_size: NA
v_call: TRBV13
j_call: TRBJ1-1
d_call: NA
cdr3_nt: TGTGCCAGCAGCTTAGGGGAGGGAAACACTGAAGCTTTCTTT
cdr3_aa: CASSLGEGNTEAFF

clone_size: NA
v_call: TRBV27
j_call: TRBJ2-7
d_call: NA
cdr3_nt: TGTGCCAGCAGTACCCGGGAGTTCTACGAGCAGTACTTC
cdr3_aa: CASSTREFYEQYF

clone_size: NA
v_call: TRBV7-9
j_call: TRBJ1-3
d_call: NA
cdr3_nt: TGTGCCAGCAGCTTCGCGGGGGTGGATGGAAACACCATATATTTT
cdr3_aa: CASSFAGVDGNTIYF

clone_size: NA
v_call: TRBV30
j_call: TRBJ2-1
d_call: NA
cdr3_nt: TGTGCCTGTAATAGCGGATACTACAATGAGCAGTTCTTC
cdr3_aa: CACNSGYYNEQFF

clone_size: once
v_call: TRBV7-2
j_call: TRBJ2-1
d_call: TRBD2
cdr3_nt: TGTGCCAGCAGCACCAGACTAGCGATCGATGAGCAGTTCTTC
cdr3_aa: CASSTRLAIDEQFF

clone_size: NA
v_call: TRBV6-5
j_call: TRBJ1-4
d_call: TRBD1
cdr3_nt: TGTGCCAGCAAGACAGGGAATGAAAAACTGTTTTTT
cdr3_aa: CASKTGNEKLFF

clone_size: NA
v_call: TRBV7-9
j_call: TRBJ2-3
d_call: TRBD2
cdr3_nt: TGTGCCAGCAGCTTGGGACTAGCGGAAAGCACAGATACGCAGTATTTT
cdr3_aa: CASSLGLAESTDTQYF

clone_size: once
v_call: TRBV25-1
j_call: TRBJ2-1
d_call: TRBD1
cdr3_nt: TGTGCCAGCAGTACCCGACAGGGGGCGCGAGTAGGCAATGAGCAGTTCTTC
cdr3_aa: CASSTRQGARVGNEQFF

clone_size: NA
v_call: TRBV10-3
j_call: TRBJ1-5
d_call: NA
cdr3_nt: TGTGCCATCAGTGGGGCAGGGAGCAATCAGCCCCAGCATTTT
cdr3_aa: CAISGAGSNQPQHF

clone_size: few
v_call: TRBV6-2/TRBV6-3
j_call: TRBJ2-6
d_call: NA
cdr3_nt: TGTGCCAGCAGTGCTGACAGCTCTGGGGCCAACGTCCTGACTTTC
cdr3_aa: CASSADSSGANVLTF

clone_size: NA
v_call: TRBV7-9
j_call: TRBJ2-1
d_call: TRBD2
cdr3_nt: TGTGCCAGCAGCTTAGTGGGGGCTAGCGGGAGGGCTGGGCGGAATGAGCAGTTCTTC
cdr3_aa: CASSLVGASGRAGRNEQFF

clone_size: NA
v_call: TRBV19
j_call: TRBJ2-3
d_call: TRBD1
cdr3_nt: TGTGCCAGTCATACAGGGGCCGGATACACAGATACGCAGTATTTT
cdr3_aa: CASHTGAGYTDTQYF

clone_size: NA
v_call: TRBV29-1
j_call: TRBJ2-7
d_call: TRBD1
cdr3_nt: TGCAGCGTTGAGGGGGACAGGGGGGACTACGAGCAGTACTTC
cdr3_aa: CSVEGDRGDYEQYF

clone_size: NA
v_call: TRBV28
j_call: TRBJ2-7
d_call: TRBD2
cdr3_nt: TGTGCCAGCAGCCCCGGGACTAGCCACGGAGGAGAGCAGTACTTC
cdr3_aa: CASSPGTSHGGEQYF

clone_size: NA
v_call: TRBV6-5
j_call: TRBJ1-5
d_call: NA
cdr3_nt: TGTGCCAGCACCCGTCCGGGAGGAACAAATCAGCCCCAGCATTTT
cdr3_aa: CASTRPGGTNQPQHF

clone_size: NA
v_call: TRBV7-9
j_call: TRBJ1-2
d_call: NA
cdr3_nt: TGTGCCAGCAGCTTATCTAGGATCAACTATGGCTACACCTTC
cdr3_aa: CASSLSRINYGYTF